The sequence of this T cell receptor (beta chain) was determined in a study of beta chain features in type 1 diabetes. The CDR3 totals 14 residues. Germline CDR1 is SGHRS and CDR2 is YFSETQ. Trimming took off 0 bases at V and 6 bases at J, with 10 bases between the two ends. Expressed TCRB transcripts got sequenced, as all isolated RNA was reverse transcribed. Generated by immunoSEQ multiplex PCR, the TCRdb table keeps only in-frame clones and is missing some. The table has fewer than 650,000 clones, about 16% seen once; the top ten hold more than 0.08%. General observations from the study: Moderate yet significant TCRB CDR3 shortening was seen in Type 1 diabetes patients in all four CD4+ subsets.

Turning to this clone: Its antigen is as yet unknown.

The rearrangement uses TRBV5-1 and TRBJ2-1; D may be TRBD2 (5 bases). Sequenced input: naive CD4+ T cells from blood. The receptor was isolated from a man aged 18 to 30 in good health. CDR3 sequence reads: CASSLDGVANEQFF. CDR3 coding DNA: TGCGCCAGCAGCTTGGACGGGGTCGCCAATGAGCAGTTCTTC.